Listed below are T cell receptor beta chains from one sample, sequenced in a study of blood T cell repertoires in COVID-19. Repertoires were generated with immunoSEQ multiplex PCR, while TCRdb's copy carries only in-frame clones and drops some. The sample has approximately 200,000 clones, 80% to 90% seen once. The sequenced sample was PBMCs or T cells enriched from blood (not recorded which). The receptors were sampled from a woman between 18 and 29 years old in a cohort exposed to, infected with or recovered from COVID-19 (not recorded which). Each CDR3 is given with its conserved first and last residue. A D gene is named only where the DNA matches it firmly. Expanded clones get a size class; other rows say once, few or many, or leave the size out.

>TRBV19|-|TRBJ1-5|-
TGTGCCAGTAGTATAGTAACGAGCCCCTTTAGCAATCAGCCCCAGCATTTT
CASSIVTSPFSNQPQHF
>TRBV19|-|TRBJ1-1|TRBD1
TGTGCCAGTAGTATAAGGGACAGGGGATGGAACACTGAAGCTTTCTTT
CASSIRDRGWNTEAFF
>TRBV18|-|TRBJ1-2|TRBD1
TGTGCCAGCTCACCTGAAGACAGGGTAAAGGATGGCTACACCTTC
CASSPEDRVKDGYTF
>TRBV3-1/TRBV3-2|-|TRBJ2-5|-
TGTGCCAGCAGCCAAGATGTGGGGATTGGGGGGGCCTCGGAGACCCAGTACTTC
CASSQDVGIGGASETQYF
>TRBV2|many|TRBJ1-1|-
TGTGCCAGCAGTGAGGGGGGGAGCACTGAAGCTTTCTTT
CASSEGGSTEAFF
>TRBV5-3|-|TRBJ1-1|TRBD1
TGTGCCAGAAGCTTGGGGTCAGGGGGCAGCCCGAACACTGAAGCTTTCTTT
CARSLGSGGSPNTEAFF
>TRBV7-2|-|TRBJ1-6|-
TGTGCCAGCAGCGCTCAGGTTTTGAATTCACCCCTCCACTTT
CASSAQVLNSPLHF
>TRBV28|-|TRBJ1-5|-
TGTGCCAGCAGCCACAGGACAGTAGATCAGCCCCAGCATTTT
CASSHRTVDQPQHF
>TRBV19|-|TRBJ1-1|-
TGTGCCAGTACCATGGGGCAGGGCAACACTGAAGCTTTCTTT
CASTMGQGNTEAFF
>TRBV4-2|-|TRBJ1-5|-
TGTGCCAGCAGCCAAGAGGGCCGATATCAGCCCCAGCATTTT
CASSQEGRYQPQHF
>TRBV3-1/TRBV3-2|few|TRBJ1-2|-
TGTGCCAGCAGCCAATGGCCTGACTCTAGCGGCTACACCTTC
CASSQWPDSSGYTF
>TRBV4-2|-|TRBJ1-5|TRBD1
TGTGCCAGCAGCCGGGACAGAAGCAATCAGCCCCAGCATTTT
CASSRDRSNQPQHF
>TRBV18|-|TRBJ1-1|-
TGTGCCAGCTCACCATTCGGAGAAATGAACACTGAAGCTTTCTTT
CASSPFGEMNTEAFF
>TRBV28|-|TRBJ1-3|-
TGTGCCAGCAGTCTGGGGGCAAACCCTGGAAACACCATATATTTT
CASSLGANPGNTIYF
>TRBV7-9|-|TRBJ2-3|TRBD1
TGTGCCAGCAGCTTAACACAGGGGCTGACAGATACGCAGTATTTT
CASSLTQGLTDTQYF
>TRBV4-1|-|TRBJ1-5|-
TGCGCCAGCAGTAGGGAGAGGACAGTAAATCAGCCCCAGCATTTT
CASSRERTVNQPQHF
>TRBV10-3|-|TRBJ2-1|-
TGTGCCATCAGTGGGCGGGCCGAGAGGAGTGAGCAGTTCTTC
CAISGRAERSEQFF
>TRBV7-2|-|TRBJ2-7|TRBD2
TGTGCCAGCAGCTTAGGGAAGATTGGACTAGCGGGTGCCTACGAGCAGTACTTC
CASSLGKIGLAGAYEQYF
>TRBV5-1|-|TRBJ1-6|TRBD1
TGCGCCAGCAGCTTGAGGCCCGGACAGGATTCACCCCTCCACTTT
CASSLRPGQDSPLHF
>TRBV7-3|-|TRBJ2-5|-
TGTGCCAGCAGCTTAAGGTCCGGCGGGGTAGGGACCCAGTACTTC
CASSLRSGGVGTQYF
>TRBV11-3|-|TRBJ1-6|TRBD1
TGTGCCAGCAGCTTATTCGACAGGGGAAGTTCACCCCTCCACTTT
CASSLFDRGSSPLHF
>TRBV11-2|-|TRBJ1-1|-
TGTGCCAGCAGCTTAGTCCCCAGGGACACTGAAGCTTTCTTT
CASSLVPRDTEAFF
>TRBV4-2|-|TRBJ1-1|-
TGTGCCAGCAGCCAAGAATGGGGAGACACTGAAGCTTTCTTT
CASSQEWGDTEAFF
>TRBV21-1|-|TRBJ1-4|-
TGTGCCAGCAGAGCGAAACGAGCAACTAATGAAAAACTGTTTTTT
CASRAKRATNEKLFF
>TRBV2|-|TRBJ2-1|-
TGTGCCAGCAGTGAAGGGGAGACCCGGGAGCAGTTCTTC
CASSEGETREQFF
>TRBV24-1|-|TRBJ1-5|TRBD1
TGTGCCACCAGTGATCAGGGGACAGGGGATCAGCCCCAGCATTTT
CATSDQGTGDQPQHF
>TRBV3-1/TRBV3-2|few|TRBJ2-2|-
TGTGCCGCCAGCTCTTGGGGCGACACCGGGGAGCTGTTTTTT
CAASSWGDTGELFF
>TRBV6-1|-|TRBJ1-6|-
TGTGCCAGCAGTGACCCCCCCCTATCACCCCTCCACTTT
CASSDPPLSPLHF
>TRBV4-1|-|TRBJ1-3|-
TGCGCCAGCAGGGACAGCCGCTCTGGAAACACCATATATTTT
CASRDSRSGNTIYF
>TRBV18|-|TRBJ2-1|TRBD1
TGTGCCAGCTCACCAGATGGGACAGGGGGCAATGAGCAGTTCTTC
CASSPDGTGGNEQFF
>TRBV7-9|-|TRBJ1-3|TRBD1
TGTGCCAGCAGCTTATACAGGGGTGGAAACACCATATATTTT
CASSLYRGGNTIYF
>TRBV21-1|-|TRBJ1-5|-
TGTGCCAGTAAATACAGGGTGTCAGGCAATCAGCCCCAGCATTTT
CASKYRVSGNQPQHF
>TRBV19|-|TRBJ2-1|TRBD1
TGTGCCAGTAGCCCTGGGACAGCCCTTACCCTTTACAATGAGCAGTTCTTC
CASSPGTALTLYNEQFF
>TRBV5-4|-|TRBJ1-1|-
TGTGCCAGCAGCCTGTACTTAGACACTGAAGCTTTCTTT
CASSLYLDTEAFF
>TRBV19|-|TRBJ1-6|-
TGTGCCAGCCGGGGGGTGGATAATTCACCCCTCCACTTT
CASRGVDNSPLHF
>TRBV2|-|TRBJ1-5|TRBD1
TGTGCCAGCAGCTACAGGGACAGTATGGATCGGCCCCAGCATTTT
CASSYRDSMDRPQHF
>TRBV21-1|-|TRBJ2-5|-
TGTGCCAGCAGCACTCCGGGACAGAAAGAAGAGACCCAGTACTTC
CASSTPGQKEETQYF
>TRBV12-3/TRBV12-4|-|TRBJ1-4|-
TGTGCCAGCAGTCCCGAACTTGAAAAACTGTTTTTT
CASSPELEKLFF
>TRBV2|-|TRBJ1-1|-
TGTGCCAGCAGTGTGAAGGGGTTCACTGAAGCTTTCTTT
CASSVKGFTEAFF
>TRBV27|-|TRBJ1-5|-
TGTGCCAGCGGGCACACAAGGCAGCCCCAGCATTTT
CASGHTRQPQHF
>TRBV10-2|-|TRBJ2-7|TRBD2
TGCGCCAGCAGGAGACTAGCGGGAGGTCCCGACGAGCAGTACTTC
CASRRLAGGPDEQYF
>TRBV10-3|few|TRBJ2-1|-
TGTGCCATCAGTGGGGAGTTAGTTACCCACCGGAATGAGCAGTTCTTC
CAISGELVTHRNEQFF
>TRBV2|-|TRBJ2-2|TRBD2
TGTGCCAGCCATGAAGGAGCGGGAGGGCCCTCGGTAACCGGGGAGCTGTTTTTT
CASHEGAGGPSVTGELFF